This T cell receptor (beta chain) is drawn from a study of cytomegalovirus exposure and HLA in healthy donors. The CDR3 contains 17 residues. From germline, CDR1 is SEHNR and CDR2 FQNEAQ (reference sequence). The V and J ends lost 5 bases and 2 bases, in that order; junction bases with no gene match: 11. Clones were sequenced by immunoSEQ multiplex PCR, and TCRdb holds only the in-frame ones, with some missing. Of over 150,000 clones in the sample, just under 90% were seen once. The chain links TRBV7-9 to TRBJ1-2, with 10 bases that match TRBD1. This clonotype was sampled from a woman in her late teens or twenties in good health and CMV-seropositive. The specimen was PBMCs. CDR3 residues: CASSNSAPGQGNYGYTF. CDR3 nucleotides: TGTGCCAGCAGCAACTCCGCCCCGGGACAGGGGAACTATGGCTACACCTTC.